This TCR beta chain originates from a study of T-cell memory formation after mild COVID-19. Study at large: TCR clusters were largely donor specific.

On this clonotype: Antigen unknown.

Trimming removed 5 bases from V and 3 bases from J; junction bases left unmatched: 8. Germline CDR1 is SGHVS and CDR2 is FNYEAQ. The length of the CDR3 is 16 residues. Notes on the study in general: Several responding clones turned up in pre-infection memory, indicating that cross-reactive memory may have taken part. For second-wave clones that peaked at day 37, SARS-CoV-2 specificity went unverified.

TCRdb ran MiXCR on the 5' RACE reads and lists one entry per CDR3 protein. The data hold around 400,000 distinct CDR3 sequences, with 20% to 25% observed a single time. Sequencing used PBMCs or a T cell subset sorted from them (not recorded which). J is TRBJ2-7 and V is TRBV7-6; 12 bases align to TRBD2. This receptor was identified in an adult woman who had mild COVID-19 (a few samples of this study predate the infection). Cell type and time point are not known. CDR3 residues: CASSNPGTSGLYEQYF. The CDR3 nucleotides read TGTGCCAGCAGCAATCCCGGGACTAGCGGGCTCTACGAGCAGTACTTC.